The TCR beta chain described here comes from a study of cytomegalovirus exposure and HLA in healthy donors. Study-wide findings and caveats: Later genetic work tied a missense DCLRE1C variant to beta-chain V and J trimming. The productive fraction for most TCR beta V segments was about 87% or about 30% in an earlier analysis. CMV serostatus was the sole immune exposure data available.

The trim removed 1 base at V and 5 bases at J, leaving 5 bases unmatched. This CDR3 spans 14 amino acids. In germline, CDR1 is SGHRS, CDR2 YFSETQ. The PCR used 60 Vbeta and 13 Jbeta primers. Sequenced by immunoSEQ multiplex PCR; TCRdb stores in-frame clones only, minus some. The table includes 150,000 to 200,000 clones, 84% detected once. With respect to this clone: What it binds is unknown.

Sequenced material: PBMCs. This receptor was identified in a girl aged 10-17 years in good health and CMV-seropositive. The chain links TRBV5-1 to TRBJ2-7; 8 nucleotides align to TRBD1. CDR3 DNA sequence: TGCGCCAGCAGCTTGTTGCAGGGGGCGGACGAGCAGTACTTC. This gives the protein CASSLLQGADEQYF. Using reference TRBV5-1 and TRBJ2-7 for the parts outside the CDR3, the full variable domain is KAGVTQTPRYLIKTRGQQVTLSCSPISGHRSVSWYQQTPGQGLQFLFEYFSETQRNKGNFPGRFSGRQFSNSRSEMNVSTLELGDSALYLCASSLLQGADEQYFGPGTRLTVT.